Listed here are 27 T cell receptor beta chains from one sample, sequenced in a study of CXCR3-negative and CXCR3-positive naive CD8 T cells. Study results and caveats: CXCR3-negative naive cells had less hydrophobic TRB CDR3s than did CXCR3-positive naive cells.

No antigen has been identified for these receptors. The study made its TRB cDNA libraries by 5' RACE, adding UMI labels. Each CDR3 protein gets one entry in TCRdb, which reprocessed the 5' RACE reads and gives no DNA. This sample's clone table lists 4,500 to 5,000 distinct CDR3 sequences. Sequenced input: naive CXCR3+ CD8+ T cells from blood. Noted subset: CD45RO-CCR7+CD27+CD95- naive CD8+ T cells expressing CXCR3 (TNR3+). These TCRs come from a human donor in good health. Some clones in this sample may be carry-over from other donors' samples.

This chain uses TRBV29-1 with TRBJ1-2; TCRdb reports TRBD1, a call that lacks DNA to check it against. In germline, CDR1 is SQVTM, CDR2 ANQGSEA. The CDR3 totals 12 residues. The CDR3 reads CSVETNRAGYTF.

V and J are TRBV5-1 and TRBJ2-7. The CDR3 extends over 13 amino acids. Germline V gene sequence: CDR1 SGHRS, CDR2 YFSETQ. CDR3 protein: CASSLDPPYEQYF.

Frequency places this clonotype as medium-sized. This sequence joins TRBV25-1 and TRBJ2-7; the D gene TCRdb calls, TRBD1, cannot be checked with no DNA. Germline V gives CDR1 MGHDK, CDR2 SYGVNS. CDR3 size: 12 residues. The CDR3 here is CASTGGSYEQYF.

According to its frequency, this clonotype is medium-sized. The chain is built from TRBV19 and TRBJ1-2. The V gene's germline CDR1 is LNHDA and CDR2 SQIVND (reference sequence). There are 11 residues in the CDR3. CDR3 loop: CASSVYGGYTF.

Considering frequency, this clonotype is medium-sized. The CDR3 loop is CSVEGDRGYQETQYF. The V and J genes are TRBV29-1 and TRBJ2-5; the D call of TRBD1 rests on TCRdb alone, since no DNA is present to check it. The germline gives CDR1 SQVTM, CDR2 ANQGSEA. The CDR3 covers 15 residues.

The CDR3 loop is CSVESGNYEQYF. This chain joins TRBV29-1 and TRBJ2-7; TCRdb returns TRBD1, unconfirmable since there is no DNA. This CDR3 contains 12 residues. Germline V lookup: CDR1 SQVTM, CDR2 ANQGSEA.

The J gene is TRBJ2-1, the V gene TRBV27; TCRdb reports TRBD2, a call that lacks DNA to check it against. The germline gives CDR1 MNHEY, CDR2 SMNVEV (reference sequence). The CDR3 is 14 amino acids. CDR3 protein: CASLSGGTPNEQFF.

J is TRBJ2-5 and V is TRBV7-9; TCRdb outputs TRBD1, but without DNA this stays unchecked. This CDR3 comprises 12 residues. The germline gives CDR1 SEHNR, CDR2 FQNEAQ (reference sequence). This CDR3 reads CASSLGGGTQYF.

This clonotype is medium-sized by frequency. The chain couples TRBV29-1 to TRBJ2-1; there is no DNA to check the TCRdb D call of TRBD2. Germline CDR1 reads SQVTM; CDR2 reads ANQGSEA. There are 22 residues in the CDR3. Here the CDR3 reads CSVEGASGRTNLNIPSYNEQFF.

The chain uses TRBV6-5 and TRBJ2-1; TCRdb's D call of TRBD1 is untestable without DNA. The length of the CDR3 is 14 residues. The V gene's germline CDR1 is MNHEY and CDR2 SVGAGI. This CDR3 is CASSLGTGSNEQFF.

According to its frequency, this clonotype is medium-sized. The chain recombines TRBV11-2 with TRBJ2-1; TCRdb picks TRBD1, but there is no DNA to check that call. The CDR3 loop spans 16 amino acids. Germline CDR1 and CDR2: SGHAT and FQNNGV. The CDR3 sequence: CASSPSGTGIHNEQFF.

The chain combines TRBV28 with TRBJ2-5; with no DNA, the TCRdb D assignment of TRBD2 cannot be verified. The CDR3 runs 17 residues. CDR1 is MDHEN and CDR2 is SYDVKM in the germline V gene. The CDR3 region is CASSLEYPAGEGGTQYF.

This rearrangement joins TRBV5-5 to TRBJ2-5. This CDR3 has 12 residues. Germline CDR1 reads SGHKS; CDR2 reads YYEKEE (reference sequence). This chain's CDR3 is CASSPDQETQYF.

This clonotype registers medium-sized by frequency. This chain links TRBV6-2 or TRBV6-3 with TRBJ2-1; TCRdb returns TRBD1, unconfirmable since there is no DNA. The CDR3 sequence is 16 residues long. In germline, CDR1 is MNHEY, CDR2 SVGEGT. The CDR3 sequence is CASSTRTGFYHNEQFF.

This chain joins TRBV30 and TRBJ2-1; the D call of TRBD1 rests on TCRdb alone, since no DNA is present to check it. The CDR3 sequence is 14 residues long. Germline CDR1 GTSNPN, CDR2 SVGIG (reference sequence). The CDR3 sequence: CAWQYSSGGNEQFF.

This clonotype is deemed medium-sized by its frequency. The chain joins TRBV20-1 to TRBJ2-1; the TCRdb D gene call, TRBD2, has no DNA to confirm it. Germline assignment: CDR1 DFQATT and CDR2 SNEGSKA (reference sequence). The CDR3 extends over 14 amino acids. The CDR3 reads CSVTSGPSYNEQFF.

The chain has TRBV5-6 and TRBJ2-1. The CDR3 has 13 amino acids. Germline V gene lookup returns CDR1 SGHDT and CDR2 YYEEEE. This CDR3 is CASSLVRGNEQFF.

In terms of frequency, this clonotype is medium-sized. The genes are TRBV12-3 or TRBV12-4 and TRBJ2-2; TCRdb designates TRBD1, a call that cannot be tested without DNA. CDR3 length: 18 amino acids. CDR3 sequence: CASSTVLRQGSNTGELFF.

This clonotype is called medium-sized based on its frequency. The chain carries TRBV11-2 and TRBJ2-7. CDR1 is SGHAT and CDR2 is FQNNGV in the germline V gene. CDR3 size: 16 residues. The CDR3 here is CASSLGTWRSSLEQYF. Full variable domain (missing parts from reference TRBV11-2 and TRBJ2-7): EAGVAQSPRYKIIEKRQSVAFWCNPISGHATLYWYQQILGQGPKLLIQFQNNGVVDDSQLPKDRFSAERLKGVDSTLKIQPAKLEDSAVYLCASSLGTWRSSLEQYFGPGTRLTVT.

The gene calls are TRBV29-1 and TRBJ1-2; with no DNA, the TCRdb D assignment of TRBD1 cannot be verified. The CDR3 has 13 residues. From germline, CDR1 is SQVTM and CDR2 ANQGSEA. The chain's CDR3 is CSVSGTGGTGYTF.

The chain combines TRBV11-2 with TRBJ2-1; the D call from TCRdb, TRBD2, cannot be confirmed without DNA. The CDR3 is 13 residues long. Germline V CDR1 and CDR2: SGHAT, FQNNGV. The CDR3 region is CASSFEGANEQFF.

The chain recombines TRBV29-1 with TRBJ2-7; checking the TCRdb D call of TRBD2 is not possible without DNA. CDR1 SQVTM and CDR2 ANQGSEA come from the germline V gene. This CDR3 comprises 17 residues. The CDR3 region is CSVEEGLGGGLPYEQYF.

The gene calls are TRBV28 and TRBJ2-7; TCRdb's D call of TRBD1 is untestable without DNA. Looked up from germline, CDR1 is MDHEN and CDR2 is SYDVKM. This CDR3 is built from 14 residues. The CDR3: CASSFSGTSYEQYF.

Considering frequency, this clonotype is medium-sized. The chain is built from TRBV27 and TRBJ2-3; TCRdb's D call, TRBD2, is unchecked because there is no DNA. Germline V CDR1 and CDR2: MNHEY, SMNVEV (reference sequence). The CDR3 length is 14 residues. The CDR3 region is CASSFGPSGYTQYF.

This clonotype ranks as medium-sized in terms of frequency. The chain combines TRBV4-3 with TRBJ1-1. CDR3 size: 15 residues. Looked up from germline, CDR1 is LGHNA and CDR2 is YSLEER. The CDR3 region is CASSQDYSLNTEAFF.

The J gene is TRBJ2-5, the V gene TRBV29-1; the TRBD1 assignment by TCRdb is unverifiable without DNA. CDR1 is SQVTM and CDR2 is ANQGSEA in the germline V gene. The CDR3 spans 16 residues. The CDR3 spells CSVEDQGQPYQETQYF.

The genes are TRBV10-3 and TRBJ2-1. The CDR3 contains 15 residues. The germline V gene has CDR1 ENHRY and CDR2 SYGVKD. CDR3 amino acids: CAISESSSSYNEQFF.